This T cell receptor (beta chain) derives from a study of Graves' ophthalmopathy and Graves' hyperthyroidism. Study-level findings and limits: Detected in blood as well were most expanded thyroid clonotypes with frequency above 0.001.

To note about this clonotype: Its cognate antigen is unknown.

Active ophthalmopathy (CAS at least 3, NOSPECS at least 4), lasting under 3 months. Orbital computed tomography, together with clinical symptoms, serum thyroxine, TRAb and thyroid ultrasound, was used for diagnosis. V was pared by 6 bases and J by 5 bases, with 16 bases between. In germline, CDR1 is DFQATT, CDR2 SNEGSKA (reference sequence). The CDR3 contains 13 residues. RNA transcripts provided the template for amplifying TCR beta CDR3 regions. First-round RT-PCR used HTBI primers; second-round multiplex PCR followed. TCRdb re-called the multiplex PCR reads through MiXCR, storing one row per CDR3 protein. Among 150,000 or so distinct CDR3 sequences, roughly 37% were seen once, and the ten largest hold roughly 6%.

The sequence derives from a woman aged 35 to 49 with Graves' ophthalmopathy. The rearrangement uses TRBV20-1 and TRBJ1-2, with D perhaps TRBD1 (6 bases). The sample taken for sequencing was peripheral blood. This CDR3 is CSATRTDQYGYTF. For the CDR3, the DNA is TGCAGTGCAACCAGGACAGACCAGTATGGCTACACCTTC.